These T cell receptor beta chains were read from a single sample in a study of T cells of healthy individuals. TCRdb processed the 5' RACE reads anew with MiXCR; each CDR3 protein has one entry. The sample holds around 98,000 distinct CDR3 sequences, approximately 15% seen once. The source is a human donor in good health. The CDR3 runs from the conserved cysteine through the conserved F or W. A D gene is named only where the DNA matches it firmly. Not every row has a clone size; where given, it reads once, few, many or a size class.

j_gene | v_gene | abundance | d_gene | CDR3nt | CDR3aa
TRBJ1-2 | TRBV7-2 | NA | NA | TGTGCCAGCAGGAGGGACCGTCGGAACTATGGCTACACCTTC | CASRRDRRNYGYTF
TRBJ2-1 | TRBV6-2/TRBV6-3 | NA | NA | TGTGCCAGCAGTTACATCTTGGGGAGAGAGCAGTTCTTC | CASSYILGREQFF
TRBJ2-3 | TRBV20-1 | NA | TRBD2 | TGCAGTGCTAGACTAGCGGGAGTTACAGATACGCAGTATTTT | CSARLAGVTDTQYF
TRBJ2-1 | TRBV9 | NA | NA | TGTGCCAGCAGCCCTCGCGGGCCGGTAGCAAAATTCTTC | CASSPRGPVAKFF
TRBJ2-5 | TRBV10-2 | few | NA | TGCGCCAGCAGTGAGTCAGGGGAGACCCAGTACTTC | CASSESGETQYF
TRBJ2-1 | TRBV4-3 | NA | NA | TGCGCCAGCAGCCAAGAAGGTCAGGGTGACTACAATGAGCAGTTCTTC | CASSQEGQGDYNEQFF
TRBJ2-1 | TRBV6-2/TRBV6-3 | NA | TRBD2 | TGTGCCAGCATTGACAGCGGGGGACCCTACAATGAGCAGTTCTTC | CASIDSGGPYNEQFF
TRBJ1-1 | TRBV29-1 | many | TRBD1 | TGCAGCGTTATGGGCGGGACAGGTGAACGGTTGAACACTGAAGCTTTCTTT | CSVMGGTGERLNTEAFF
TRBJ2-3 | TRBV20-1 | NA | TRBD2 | TGCAGTGCTAGTGGGATTGGAGCGGGACGCACAGATACGCAGTATTTT | CSASGIGAGRTDTQYF
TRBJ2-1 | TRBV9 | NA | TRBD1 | TGTGCCAGCAGCGTCGCGGGACAGGGGCGCTACAATGAGCAGTTCTTC | CASSVAGQGRYNEQFF
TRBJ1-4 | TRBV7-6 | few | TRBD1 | TGTGCCAGCAGCTTGGGACAGACTAATGAAAAACTGTTTTTT | CASSLGQTNEKLFF
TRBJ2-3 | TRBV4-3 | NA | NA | NA | CASSQDLVAGGIYF
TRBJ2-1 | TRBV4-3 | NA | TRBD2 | TGCGCCAGCAGCCGCGGGACTAGCGGGATAAATGAGCAGTTCTTC | CASSRGTSGINEQFF
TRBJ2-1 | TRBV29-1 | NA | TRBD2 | TGCAGCATAGGACTAGCGAACAATGAGCAGTTCTTC | CSIGLANNEQFF
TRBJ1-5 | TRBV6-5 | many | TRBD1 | TGTGCCAGCAGTTACTTCGCCGGGACAGGGGACCTACATCCCCAGCCCCAGCATTTT | CASSYFAGTGDLHPQPQHF
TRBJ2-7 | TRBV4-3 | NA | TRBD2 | TGCGCCAGCAGTCGGGACTACAGCTCCTACGAGCAGTACTTC | CASSRDYSSYEQYF
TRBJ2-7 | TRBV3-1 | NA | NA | TGTGCCAGCAGCCCAACAAGGATAGGCGAGCAGTACTTC | CASSPTRIGEQYF
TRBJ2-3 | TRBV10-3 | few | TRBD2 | TGTGCCATCAGCCGGGGGGGTACTAGCACAGATACGCAGTATTTT | CAISRGGTSTDTQYF
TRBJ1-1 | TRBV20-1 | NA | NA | TGCAGTGCTCCATATATGAACACTGAAGCTTTCTTT | CSAPYMNTEAFF
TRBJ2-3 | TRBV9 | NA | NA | TGTGCCAGCAGCGTAGTCCCCCGGCATGGAGATACGCAGTATTTT | CASSVVPRHGDTQYF
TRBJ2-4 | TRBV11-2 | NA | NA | TGTGCCAGCAGCCTCTCCCGGGGCGCGACCAAAAACATTCAGTACTTC | CASSLSRGATKNIQYF
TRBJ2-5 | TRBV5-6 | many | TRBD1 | TGTGCCAGCAGTCAGACAGGGGAAGAGACCCAGTACTTC | CASSQTGEETQYF
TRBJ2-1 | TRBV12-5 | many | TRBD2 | TGTGCTAGTGGTGTAGCGGGAGGTGAGCAGTTCTTC | CASGVAGGEQFF
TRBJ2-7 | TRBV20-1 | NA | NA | TGCAGTGCTAGGGGACGGGGACTCGAGCAGTACTTC | CSARGRGLEQYF
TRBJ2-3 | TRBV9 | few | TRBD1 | TGTGCCAGCAGCGTAGGGGTCACCGGACAGGGGAAGACAGATACGCAGTATTTT | CASSVGVTGQGKTDTQYF
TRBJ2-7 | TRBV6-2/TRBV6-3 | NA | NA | TGTGCCAGCAGGGGAGATCGGGCACGCGGACTTTACGAGCAGTACTTC | CASRGDRARGLYEQYF
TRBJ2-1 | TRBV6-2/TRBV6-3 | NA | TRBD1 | TGTGCCAGCAGAAAGGCGCAGGGGGCGGCTGAGCAGTTCTTC | CASRKAQGAAEQFF
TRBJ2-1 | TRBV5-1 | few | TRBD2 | TGCGCCAGCAGCACCCGGACTAGCGGAGACAATGAGCAGTTCTTC | CASSTRTSGDNEQFF
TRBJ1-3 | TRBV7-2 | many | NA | TGTGCCAGCAGCTTAGTACAATTCACCGGCGGAAACACCATATATTTT | CASSLVQFTGGNTIYF
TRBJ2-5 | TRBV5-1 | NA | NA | TGCGCCAGCAGCTTGGCCGTGGTAGCGGAGAACCAAGAGACCCAGTACTTC | CASSLAVVAENQETQYF
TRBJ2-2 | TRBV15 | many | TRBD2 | TGTGCCACCAGCGGCTTCGCGGGAGGTTTCACCGGGGAGCTGTTTTTT | CATSGFAGGFTGELFF
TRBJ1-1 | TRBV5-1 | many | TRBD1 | TGCGCCAGCAGTCAGGGGGCGAGGAACACTGAAGCTTTCTTT | CASSQGARNTEAFF
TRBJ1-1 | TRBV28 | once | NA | TGTGCCAGCAGTTTATTGGGGAGGTATACTGAAGCTTTCTTT | CASSLLGRYTEAFF
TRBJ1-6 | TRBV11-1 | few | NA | TGTGCCAGCAGTATGGGGGCCGCAAATTCACCCCTCCACTTT | CASSMGAANSPLHF
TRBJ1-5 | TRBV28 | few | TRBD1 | TGTGCCAGCAGTGTACTGGGACAGGGTAATGGGCAGCCCCAGCATTTT | CASSVLGQGNGQPQHF
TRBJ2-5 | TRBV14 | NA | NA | TGTGCCAGCAGCCAAGAGGGGCTGGGAATAGGAATGGAAGAGACCCAGTACTTC | CASSQEGLGIGMEETQYF
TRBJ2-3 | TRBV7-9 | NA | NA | TGTGCCAGCAGCGCTCCACTAGGACGACCCACAGATACGCAGTATTTT | CASSAPLGRPTDTQYF
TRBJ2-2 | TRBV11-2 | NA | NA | TGTGCCAGCAGGACAGCGAACACCGGGGAGCTGTTTTTT | CASRTANTGELFF
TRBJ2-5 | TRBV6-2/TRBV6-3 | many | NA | TGTGCCAGCAGTATGGGGGGCCTTCGCTACCAAGAGACCCAGTACTTC | CASSMGGLRYQETQYF
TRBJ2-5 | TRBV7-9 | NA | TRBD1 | TGTGCCAGCAGCTTGACAGGGCGTCAAGAGACCCAGTACTTC | CASSLTGRQETQYF
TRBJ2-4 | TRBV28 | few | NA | TGTGCCAGCAGTAGTCAGCAGTACTTC | CASSSQQYF
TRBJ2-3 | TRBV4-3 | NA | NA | TGCGCCAGCAGCCAAGACTCGAGCACAGATACGCAGTATTTT | CASSQDSSTDTQYF
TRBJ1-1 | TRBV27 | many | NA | TGTGCCAGCAGTTGGAGGAGCAGGGTCGCTGAAGCTTTCTTT | CASSWRSRVAEAFF
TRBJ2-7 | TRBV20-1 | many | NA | TGCAGTGCTAGGGAGGCAACTACTAGGGAGCAGTACTTC | CSAREATTREQYF
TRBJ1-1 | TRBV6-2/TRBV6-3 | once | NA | TGTGCCAGCAGTTCCCGACAAGACATGAACACTGAAGCTTTCTTT | CASSSRQDMNTEAFF
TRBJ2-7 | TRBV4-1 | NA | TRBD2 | TGCGCCAGCAGCCAGTTCCTCGGGACTAGTCTTACCGAGCAGTACTTC | CASSQFLGTSLTEQYF
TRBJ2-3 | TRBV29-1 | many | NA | TGCAGCGTTGAAGACCCCCGGGGCAGCACAGATACGCAGTATTTT | CSVEDPRGSTDTQYF